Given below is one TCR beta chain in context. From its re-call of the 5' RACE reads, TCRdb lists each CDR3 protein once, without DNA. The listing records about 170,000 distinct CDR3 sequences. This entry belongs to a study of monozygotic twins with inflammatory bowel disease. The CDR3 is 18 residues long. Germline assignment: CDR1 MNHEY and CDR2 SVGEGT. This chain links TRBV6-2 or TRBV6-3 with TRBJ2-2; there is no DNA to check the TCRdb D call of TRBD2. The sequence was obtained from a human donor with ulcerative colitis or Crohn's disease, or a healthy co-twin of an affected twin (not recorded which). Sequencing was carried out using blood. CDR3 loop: CASSYHSGAGVDTGELFF.